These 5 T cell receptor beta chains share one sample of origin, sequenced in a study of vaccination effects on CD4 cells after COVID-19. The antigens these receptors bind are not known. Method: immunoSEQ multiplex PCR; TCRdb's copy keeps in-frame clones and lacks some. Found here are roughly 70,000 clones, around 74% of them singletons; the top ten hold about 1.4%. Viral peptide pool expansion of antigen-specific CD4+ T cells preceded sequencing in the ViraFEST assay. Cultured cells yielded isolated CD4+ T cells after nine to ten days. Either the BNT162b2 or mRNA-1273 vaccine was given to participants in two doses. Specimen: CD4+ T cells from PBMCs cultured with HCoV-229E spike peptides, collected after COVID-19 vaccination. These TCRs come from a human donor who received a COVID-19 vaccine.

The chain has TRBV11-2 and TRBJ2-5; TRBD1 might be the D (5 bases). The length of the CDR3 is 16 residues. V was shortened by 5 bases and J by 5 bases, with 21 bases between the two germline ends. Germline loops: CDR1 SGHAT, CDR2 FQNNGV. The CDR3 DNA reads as TGTGCCAGCAGCCCGACCCCAGGGTCCCGGGTGGAGACCCAGTACTTC. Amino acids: CASSPTPGSRVETQYF.

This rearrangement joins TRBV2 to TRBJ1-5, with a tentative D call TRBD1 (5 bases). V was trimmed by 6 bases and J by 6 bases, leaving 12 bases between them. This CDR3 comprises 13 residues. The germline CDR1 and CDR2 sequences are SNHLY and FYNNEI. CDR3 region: CASRGEAGQPQHF. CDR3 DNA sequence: TGTGCCAGCAGAGGGGAAGCGGGTCAGCCCCAGCATTTT.

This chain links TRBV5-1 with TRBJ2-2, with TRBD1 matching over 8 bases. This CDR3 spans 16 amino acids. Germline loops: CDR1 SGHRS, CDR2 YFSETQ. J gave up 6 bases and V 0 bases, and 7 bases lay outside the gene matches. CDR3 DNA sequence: TGCGCCAGCAGCTTGGCAGGGGGCGAAATGGCCGGGGAGCTGTTTTTT. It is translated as CASSLAGGEMAGELFF.

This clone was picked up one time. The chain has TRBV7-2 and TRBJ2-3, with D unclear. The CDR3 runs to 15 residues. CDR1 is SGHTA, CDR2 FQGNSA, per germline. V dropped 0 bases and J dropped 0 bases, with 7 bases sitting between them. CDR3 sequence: CASSLAGISTDTQYF. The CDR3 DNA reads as TGTGCCAGCAGCTTAGCGGGGATTAGCACAGATACGCAGTATTTT.

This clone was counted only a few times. CDR3 in amino acids: CASGLPYRGGGANVLTF. The CDR3 DNA sequence: TGTGCTAGTGGTTTGCCCTACAGGGGCGGGGGGGCCAACGTCCTGACTTTC. The chain employs TRBV12-5 and TRBJ2-6; 7 bases fit TRBD1. The CDR3 totals 17 residues. Germline V gene lookup returns CDR1 LGHNT and CDR2 FRNRAP. The ends lost 2 bases at V and 4 bases at J; junction bases unmatched: 8.